One and the same sample provided the 30 T cell receptor beta chains below, sequenced in a study of blood T cells in healthy people across ages. Then a second PCR, running roughly 7 to 11 cycles, was carried out with a sample-barcoded 5' primer and a J-beta primer mix. TCRdb processed the 5' RACE reads anew with MiXCR; each CDR3 protein has one entry. Found here are some 1.5 million distinct CDR3 sequences, approximately 39% of them singletons; the top ten hold about 4.1%. The source material was blood. The receptor set was obtained from a young woman in good health.

The chain couples TRBV4-3 to TRBJ1-1; D gene ambiguous. The CDR3 is 17 amino acids. In germline, CDR1 is LGHNA, CDR2 YSLEER. V was cut by 1 base and J by 0 bases, with 15 bases left in between. The CDR3 DNA reads as TGCGCCAGCAGCCAAGGACCTCGGACTTTCATGAACACTGAAGCTTTCTTT. It yields the protein CASSQGPRTFMNTEAFF.

This clonotype was picked up a small number of times. The V and J genes are TRBV7-2 and TRBJ2-4; D unresolved. The germline V gene has CDR1 SGHTA and CDR2 FQGNSA. The V end was cut by 7 bases, the J end by 0 bases, with 10 bases between. The CDR3 covers 14 residues. The CDR3 DNA reads TGTGCCAGCAATAACGACCTAGCCAAAAACATTCAGTACTTC. Its protein is CASNNDLAKNIQYF.

This clonotype was observed a few times. The chain carries TRBV20-1 and TRBJ1-2; a weak D match, TRBD1 (5 bases). Trimming removed 0 bases at V and 0 bases at J, with 14 bases between. This CDR3 has 16 amino acids. Germline loops: CDR1 DFQATT, CDR2 SNEGSKA (reference sequence). CDR3 sequence: CSARDMGTPANYGYTF. CDR3 sequence (DNA): TGCAGTGCTAGAGATATGGGGACCCCAGCTAACTATGGCTACACCTTC.

The chain joins TRBV4-3 to TRBJ2-7; TRBD1 aligns across 11 bases. The CDR3 loop spans 15 amino acids. J gave up 7 bases and V 3 bases, and 8 bases lay outside the gene matches. From germline, CDR1 is LGHNA and CDR2 YSLEER. DNA of the CDR3: TGCGCCAGCAGCCATAAGGACAGGGGGCTAGGAGAGCAGTACTTC. Protein sequence: CASSHKDRGLGEQYF.

The rearrangement uses TRBV11-2 and TRBJ2-1; D unresolved. With 0 bases removed from V and 5 bases from J, the gap between germline ends came to 8 bases. The CDR3 loop spans 14 amino acids. Germline-derived CDR1 and CDR2 are SGHAT and FQNNGV. CDR3 DNA sequence: TGTGCCAGCAGCTTAGAACACTTTAACAATGAGCAGTTCTTC. This encodes CASSLEHFNNEQFF.

The rearrangement links TRBV29-1 to TRBJ2-5; no reliable D call. Gene TRBJ2-7 matches the end of the DNA better, so the J call may be wrong. The V gene's germline CDR1 is SQVTM and CDR2 ANQGSEA. The CDR3 contains 12 residues. In DNA form, the CDR3 reads TGCAGCGTTGAAGGGACCAACTACGAGCAGTACTTC. Amino acid sequence: CSVEGTNYEQYF.

In this sample, this clonotype turned up a few times. The chain combines TRBV4-3 with TRBJ2-7; 10 nucleotides agree with TRBD2. This CDR3 is 16 amino acids long. Per germline, CDR1 LGHNA and CDR2 YSLEER. V shed 0 bases and J 7 bases; nucleotides not matched to a gene: 9. This CDR3 is CASSQDRLAGVYEQYF. The CDR3 DNA reads TGCGCCAGCAGCCAAGATCGTCTAGCGGGAGTGTATGAGCAGTACTTC.

This chain uses TRBV5-6 with TRBJ2-1; 8 nucleotides agree with TRBD2. The CDR3 sequence is 16 residues long. Germline V gene sequence: CDR1 SGHDT, CDR2 YYEEEE. V was clipped by 3 bases and J by 7 bases; unmatched bases: 12. The CDR3 DNA reads as TGTGCCAGCAGCTACTACGGGAGGGCCACGGGGAATGAGCAGTTCTTC. Translation: CASSYYGRATGNEQFF. Full variable domain (remainder filled in from reference TRBV5-6 and TRBJ2-1): DAGVTQSPTHLIKTRGQQVTLRCSPKSGHDTVSWYQQALGQGPQFIFQYYEEEERQRGNFPDRFSGHQFPNYSSELNVNALLLGDSALYLCASSYYGRATGNEQFFGPGTRLTVL.

The V and J genes are TRBV27 and TRBJ2-7; D is unclear. The germline CDR1 and CDR2 sequences are MNHEY and SMNVEV (reference sequence). V gave up 5 bases and J gave up 4 bases, with 9 bases separating them. The CDR3 totals 12 residues. The CDR3 reads CASSKSGYEQYF. In DNA form, the CDR3 reads TGTGCCAGCAGTAAAAGTGGGTACGAGCAGTACTTC.

Comment on this clonotype: With a much larger clone just one base away, this may be a read error. J is TRBJ2-3 and V is TRBV12-3 or TRBV12-4; the D gene is possibly TRBD2 (6 bases). This CDR3 contains 15 residues. Trimming shortened V by 6 bases and J by 4 bases, and 17 bases separated the two germline ends. The CDR3 coding sequence is TGTGCCAGCAGGCCCCTAGCGCTCAGCGCAGATACGCAGTATTTT. This sequence encodes CASRPLALSADTQYF.

In DNA, the CDR3 is TGCAGCGTTGTTAAGGGGCTAGCGGATACAGATACGCAGTATTTT. Translated, it gives CSVVKGLADTDTQYF. The rearrangement uses TRBV29-1 and TRBJ2-3; TRBD2 matches 7 bases. Losses at the gene ends were 4 bases for V and 3 bases for J; bases not matched to a gene: 10. The CDR3 consists of 15 residues. The V gene's germline CDR1 is SQVTM and CDR2 ANQGSEA.

In this sample, this clonotype turned up once. The chain recombines TRBV3-1 with TRBJ2-7, with a possible D match to TRBD1 (5 bases). The CDR3 sequence is 12 residues long. Germline values: CDR1 LGHDT, CDR2 YNNKEL (reference sequence). Trimming took 4 bases from V and 6 from J, leaving 10 bases between them. CDR3 amino acids: CASSRGRGEQYF. The CDR3 region has the DNA TGTGCCAGCAGCCGAGGTAGGGGCGAGCAGTACTTC.

A few counts support this clonotype. The CDR3 here is CASSLAYAGLTEAFF. As DNA, the CDR3 is TGTGCCAGCAGCTTAGCCTACGCGGGACTCACTGAAGCTTTCTTT. The chain recombines TRBV7-9 with TRBJ1-1, with D possibly being TRBD1 (5 bases). The V end was cut by 0 bases, the J end by 4 bases, with 12 bases between. Germline V gene data show CDR1 as SEHNR and CDR2 as FQNEAQ (reference sequence). CDR3 size: 15 residues.

The chain is built from TRBV10-3 and TRBJ1-2; D is unclear. V lost 6 bases and J 2 bases, leaving 13 bases between the germline ends. The CDR3 length is 14 residues. The germline V gene encodes CDR1 ENHRY and CDR2 SYGVKD. In DNA form, the CDR3 reads TGTGCCATCAGCCGGACGGCAGAAAACTATGGCTACACCTTC. It yields the protein CAISRTAENYGYTF.

V gene TRBV14 combines with J gene TRBJ2-5; D possibly corresponds to TRBD1 (5 bases). The CDR3 covers 15 residues. The V end lost 3 bases, the J end lost 11 bases, and 22 bases lay between the germline ends. Germline values: CDR1 SGHDN, CDR2 FVKESK. CDR3 in DNA: TGTGCCAGCAGCCATGACAGCGTCTCCTACAATGAGCAGTACTTC. It is translated as CASSHDSVSYNEQYF.

A few counts support this clonotype. This chain connects TRBV9 to TRBJ1-1, with a possible D match to TRBD1 (5 bases). Trimming took 0 bases from V and 13 from J, leaving 13 bases between them. Germline CDR1 is SGDLS and CDR2 is YYNGEE. This CDR3 comprises 12 residues. The CDR3 protein is CASSVGDLPGFF. CDR3 bases: TGTGCCAGCAGCGTAGGGGACCTTCCAGGTTTCTTT.

This clonotype has only a few counts. V and J are TRBV12-3 or TRBV12-4 and TRBJ2-6, with TRBD1 matching 8 bases. This CDR3 is 15 amino acids long. The V segment lost 6 bases and the J segment 4 bases; nucleotides outside the gene matches: 5. DNA for the CDR3: TGTGCCAGCAGGACAGGGGTATCCGGGGCCAACGTCCTGACTTTC. Its protein is CASRTGVSGANVLTF.

The chain employs TRBV28 and TRBJ1-2; TRBD1 might be the D (6 bases). The V gene lost 6 bases and the J gene lost 4 bases, with 9 bases spanning the gap. The germline gives CDR1 MDHEN, CDR2 SYDVKM. The CDR3 runs 12 residues. CDR3 protein: CASRDSTYGYTF. CDR3 DNA: TGTGCCAGCAGGGACAGTACCTATGGCTACACCTTC.

The V gene is TRBV4-1, the J gene TRBJ2-1; the match to TRBD2 covers 9 bases. The V gene end was trimmed by 4 bases and the J gene end by 4 bases; junction bases not matched to a gene: 11. Germline V CDR1 and CDR2: MGHRA, YSYEKL. The CDR3 has 17 residues. DNA of the CDR3: TGCGCCAGCAGCCTAAGTTGGGGGACTAGCATTTACAATGAGCAGTTCTTC. Protein sequence: CASSLSWGTSIYNEQFF.

V is TRBV12-3 or TRBV12-4 and J is TRBJ1-1; TRBD1 matches at 7 bases. This CDR3 has 15 residues. After removal of 2 bases from V and 1 base from J, the junction contained 4 bases not matched to a gene. Here the CDR3 DNA reads TGTGCCAGCAGTTTAAGACAGGGCCCGAACACTGAAGCTTTCTTT. Its protein is CASSLRQGPNTEAFF.

The chain is built from TRBV28 and TRBJ2-3, with D perhaps matching TRBD2 (6 bases). With 5 bases removed from V and 0 bases from J, the gap between germline ends came to 9 bases. The CDR3 covers 14 residues. Per the germline V gene, CDR1 is MDHEN and CDR2 is SYDVKM. The CDR3 region has the DNA TGTGCCAGCAGTATAGCGGACAGCACAGATACGCAGTATTTT. Its protein is CASSIADSTDTQYF.

The chain recombines TRBV4-1 with TRBJ2-2; tentative D call: TRBD2 (6 bases). This CDR3 has 15 residues. Per the germline V gene, CDR1 is MGHRA and CDR2 is YSYEKL. V gave up 1 base and J gave up 4 bases, with 10 bases separating them. Here the CDR3 reads CASSQVAGSTGELFF. CDR3 DNA sequence: TGCGCCAGCAGCCAAGTGGCGGGGAGCACCGGGGAGCTGTTTTTT.

This chain joins TRBV6-5 and TRBJ2-7; D is perhaps TRBD2 (6 bases). There are 13 residues in the CDR3. Trimming stripped 6 bases from V and 1 base from J, with 10 bases between. The germline V gene encodes CDR1 MNHEY and CDR2 SVGAGI. CDR3 in amino acids: CASSREWSYEQYF. CDR3 DNA sequence: TGTGCCAGCAGCCGGGAGTGGTCCTACGAGCAGTACTTC.

In regard to this clonotype: The junction shows a germline mismatch at one end, possibly a read error. The chain is built from TRBV12-3 or TRBV12-4 and TRBJ2-1; a weak D match, TRBD2 (5 bases). The CDR3 loop spans 15 amino acids. For the CDR3, the DNA is TGTGCCAGCAGCTCGAGCGGAACCTCCCACAATGAGCAGTTCTTC. It encodes CASSSSGTSHNEQFF.

Only one count was recorded for this clonotype. The chain carries TRBV9 and TRBJ2-1; 9 bases align to TRBD2. The tail of the sequence fits TRBJ2-7 better, so the J call may be wrong. The CDR3 runs to 18 residues. Looked up from germline, CDR1 is SGDLS and CDR2 is YYNGEE. This chain's CDR3 is CASSVVGLASSSYNEQYF. In nucleotides, the CDR3 is TGTGCCAGCAGCGTAGTGGGACTAGCCTCAAGCTCCTACAATGAGCAGTACTTC.

V is TRBV7-8 and J is TRBJ2-7; 7 bases match TRBD2. The CDR3 spans 14 residues. The junction had 8 bases not matched to a gene; V was cut back by 5 bases and J by 4 bases. In germline, CDR1 is SGHVS, CDR2 FQNEAQ. CDR3: CASSTRAGIYEQYF. The CDR3 region has the DNA TGTGCCAGCAGCACACGAGCGGGGATTTACGAGCAGTACTTC.

This chain joins TRBV2 and TRBJ2-3, with unresolved D. Germline CDR1 reads SNHLY; CDR2 reads FYNNEI. The CDR3 consists of 15 residues. Trimming removed 5 bases at V and 1 base at J, with 13 bases between. The CDR3 DNA is TGTGCCAGCAGTCTCGGAGCGCTTCGCACAGATACGCAGTATTTT. Encoded protein: CASSLGALRTDTQYF.

This sequence joins TRBV6-2 or TRBV6-3 and TRBJ2-5, with D possibly matching TRBD2 (6 bases). This CDR3 is 15 amino acids long. V lost 4 bases and J lost 4, with 16 bases in between. Germline V gene data show CDR1 as MNHEY and CDR2 as SVGEGT. The CDR3 reads CASSLTSAMRETQYF. For the CDR3, the DNA is TGTGCCAGCAGTTTGACTAGTGCGATGCGAGAGACCCAGTACTTC.

V and J are TRBV2 and TRBJ1-5; unclear D gene. The CDR3 sequence is 13 residues long. V lost 9 bases to trimming and J lost 0 bases, with 9 bases between them. The germline V gene has CDR1 SNHLY and CDR2 FYNNEI. The CDR3 nucleotides read TGTGCCAGGGGCCGATATAGCAATCAGCCCCAGCATTTT. Protein sequence: CARGRYSNQPQHF.

The chain is built from TRBV27 and TRBJ2-1, with unresolved D. This CDR3 has 16 amino acids. Germline values: CDR1 MNHEY, CDR2 SMNVEV (reference sequence). The V end lost 5 bases, the J end lost 0 bases, and 14 bases lay between the germline ends. The CDR3 sequence is CASSPNPGLSYNEQFF. DNA of the CDR3: TGTGCCAGCAGTCCTAACCCCGGGCTCTCCTACAATGAGCAGTTCTTC.